This T cell receptor (beta chain) was retrieved from a study of technical replicates of blood from a few donors. Clones were sequenced by immunoSEQ multiplex PCR, and TCRdb holds only the in-frame ones, with some missing. Found here are about 54,000 clones, 94% of them singletons; the top ten hold 0.2% to 0.25%. The specimen was T cells isolated from PBMCs. This TCR was sampled from a human donor in good health.

As DNA, the CDR3 is TGTGCCACCAGCAGAGTCACCAAAAACATTCAGTACTTC. It codes for CATSRVTKNIQYF. The rearrangement links TRBV15 to TRBJ2-4; D is uncertain. Germline assignment: CDR1 LNHNV and CDR2 YYDKDF (reference sequence). This CDR3 region has 13 residues. The ends were cut back, 1 base at V and 2 bases at J, with 3 bases in the middle.